A single sample is the source of the 3 T cell receptor beta chains below, sequenced in a study of T cell responses to AZD1222 COVID-19 vaccine. Clones were sequenced by immunoSEQ multiplex PCR, and TCRdb holds only the in-frame ones, with some missing. Of some 200,000 clones listed, 85% to 95% are singletons. The sequences come from peripheral blood, collected on day 0 of AZD1222 vaccination. These receptors were obtained from an adult in good health.

CDR3 sequence: CASSSTGRVRDTQYF. The CDR3 DNA follows: TGTGCCAGCAGCTCGACAGGGAGGGTAAGAGATACGCAGTATTTT. The rearrangement links TRBV5-8 to TRBJ2-3; D tentatively fits TRBD1 or TRBD2 (7 bases each). The CDR3 is 15 residues long. V lost 3 bases to trimming and J lost 5 bases, with 16 bases between them. Germline CDR1 is SGHTS and CDR2 is YDEGEE.

This clone appeared a single time. This chain uses TRBV3-1 (or the pseudogene TRBV3-2) with TRBJ1-3, with TRBD1 matching 7 bases. V trimming: 4 bases; J trimming: 2 bases; junction bases outside the gene matches: 2. This CDR3 is built from 14 residues. Germline V gene sequence: CDR1 LGHDT, CDR2 YNNKEL (reference sequence). The CDR3 region has the DNA TGTGCCAGCAGCCGGCAGGGGGCTGGAAACACCATATATTTT. Residues: CASSRQGAGNTIYF.

The rearrangement uses TRBV14 and TRBJ2-7; weak D call: TRBD2 (6 bases). The ends were cut back, 3 bases at V and 2 bases at J, with 17 bases in the middle. CDR3 length: 16 residues. The V gene's germline CDR1 is SGHDN and CDR2 FVKESK. DNA of the CDR3: TGTGCCAGCAGCCACGGAGGGCGCCATTATACCTACGAGCAGTACTTC. Amino acid sequence: CASSHGGRHYTYEQYF.